This TCR beta chain was identified in a study of lymphopenia after photon versus proton radiotherapy. Findings of the study overall: Proton therapy kept repertoires fairly stable, unlike photons, which gained effector/memory cells. Only patients who died were analyzed for survival; proton advantage is unproven. Oligoclonal CD8+ Temra expansion after nadir drove photon patients' diversity drop.

Trimming stripped 2 bases from V and 0 bases from J, with 9 bases between. The CDR3 runs to 14 residues. CDR1 is SGHRS, CDR2 YFSETQ, per germline. Sequencing was performed with immunoSEQ multiplex PCR; in TCRdb, only in-frame clones are kept and a portion is missing. This table holds 83,000 or so clones, about 86% found once. Remarks on this clone: Antigen specificity is unknown.

Sequenced here: peripheral blood, sampled from a patient treated with proton-based radiotherapy. The receptor's source is a man aged 60-69 years with pancreatic cancer. The chain has TRBV5-1 and TRBJ2-7; D ambiguous. The CDR3 loop reads CASSLARSSYEQYF. CDR3 nucleotide sequence: TGCGCCAGCAGCTTAGCTCGGAGCTCCTACGAGCAGTACTTC.